These 19 T cell receptor beta chains originate from one sample sequenced in a study of T cell repertoires in ileal Crohn's disease. Time point: proximal margin of the surgical specimen (macroscopically non-inflamed). TCRdb keeps only in-frame clones here, not all; method: immunoSEQ multiplex PCR. The table lists under 7,500 clones, roughly four fifths of them singletons. The sequenced sample consisted of ileal tissue. These receptors came from an adult with Crohn's disease.

This clone is labeled as medium-sized. The chain recombines TRBV2 with TRBJ2-7; D is uncertain. The length of the CDR3 is 12 residues. V was clipped by 10 bases and J by 7 bases, with 17 bases between them. Germline V gives CDR1 SNHLY, CDR2 FYNNEI. CDR3 region: CATSYGITEQYF. CDR3 DNA sequence: TGTGCCACAAGCTATGGGATTACGGAGCAGTACTTC.

V usage is TRBV30 and J usage is TRBJ1-6; TRBD1 agrees at 9 bases. The CDR3 is 15 amino acids. Trimming cost V 2 bases and J 7 bases; bases outside gene matches: 6. The germline V gene has CDR1 GTSNPN and CDR2 SVGIG (reference sequence). CDR3 sequence: CAWSMGQGGNSPLHF. The CDR3 DNA sequence: TGTGCCTGGAGTATGGGACAGGGAGGGAATTCACCCCTCCACTTT. The full variable domain, rest sourced from reference TRBV30 and TRBJ1-6, is SQTIHQWPATLVQPVGSPLSLECTVEGTSNPNLYWYRQAAGRGLQLLFYSVGIGQISSEVPQNLSASRPQDRQFILSSKKLLLSDSGFYLCAWSMGQGGNSPLHFGNGTRLTVT.

The chain recombines TRBV7-8 with TRBJ1-4; D gene uncertain. This CDR3 is built from 13 residues. CDR1 and CDR2 from the germline V gene are SGHVS and FQNEAQ. Trimming shortened V by 2 bases and J by 10 bases, and 11 bases separated the two germline ends. The CDR3 protein is CASSLPHDGKLFF. The CDR3, as DNA: TGTGCCAGCAGCTTACCCCACGACGGAAAACTGTTTTTT.

This chain connects TRBV10-3 to TRBJ2-5, with D unclear. The CDR3 has 12 amino acids. V dropped 6 bases and J dropped 2 bases, with 7 bases sitting between them. The V gene's germline CDR1 is ENHRY and CDR2 SYGVKD. The CDR3: CAISPTQETQYF. The CDR3 region has the DNA TGTGCCATCAGCCCCACACAAGAGACCCAGTACTTC.

V is TRBV6-5 and J is TRBJ1-2; a possible D gene is TRBD1 (6 bases). This CDR3 is 15 amino acids long. V dropped 5 bases and J dropped 4 bases, with 17 bases sitting between them. Germline V lookup: CDR1 MNHEY, CDR2 SVGAGI. Here the CDR3 reads CASSTGQTSTYGYTF. The CDR3 coding sequence is TGTGCCAGCAGTACCGGACAGACTTCAACCTATGGCTACACCTTC.

The chain employs TRBV30 and TRBJ2-3, with 9 positions matching TRBD1. CDR1 is GTSNPN and CDR2 is SVGIG in the germline V gene (reference sequence). CDR3 length: 14 amino acids. Unmatched junction bases numbered 4, after V lost 3 bases and J lost 3 bases. The CDR3 nucleotides read TGTGCCTGGAGGGGGACAGGGAGTACAGATACGCAGTATTTT. It yields the protein CAWRGTGSTDTQYF.

V gene TRBV6-1 combines with J gene TRBJ2-7; no definite D call. V gave up 1 base and J gave up 4 bases, with 11 bases separating them. Germline CDR1 MNHNS, CDR2 SASEGT. The CDR3 is 14 amino acids. Here the CDR3 DNA reads TGTGCCAGCAGTGAAGTATGGGCTTCTTACGAGCAGTACTTC. This encodes CASSEVWASYEQYF.

The genes are TRBV9 and TRBJ2-3, with a possible D match to TRBD2 (6 bases). Germline V CDR1 and CDR2: SGDLS, YYNGEE. The CDR3 contains 12 residues. Trimming removed 0 bases at V and 8 bases at J, with 7 bases between. The CDR3 loop reads CASSVVGSTQYF. The CDR3 region has the DNA TGTGCCAGCAGCGTAGTCGGGAGTACGCAGTATTTT. Looking up the rest from reference TRBV9 and TRBJ2-3 gives the full variable domain: DSGVTQTPKHLITATGQRVTLRCSPRSGDLSVYWYQQSLDQGLQFLIQYYNGEERAKGNILERFSAQQFPDLHSELNLSSLELGDSALYFCASSVVGSTQYFGPGTRLTVL.

CDR3: CASSVAPQGALYGYTF. Here the CDR3 DNA reads TGTGCCAGCAGCGTAGCCCCACAGGGGGCTCTCTATGGCTACACCTTC. The chain carries TRBV9 and TRBJ1-2; TRBD1 matches at 9 bases. V trimming: 0 bases; J trimming: 4 bases; junction bases outside the gene matches: 7. This CDR3 has 16 amino acids. The V gene's germline CDR1 is SGDLS and CDR2 YYNGEE.

The chain uses TRBV7-9 and TRBJ2-5, with D unresolved. Per the germline V gene, CDR1 is SEHNR and CDR2 is FQNEAQ (reference sequence). Trimming shortened V by 1 base and J by 5 bases, and 11 bases separated the two germline ends. The CDR3 sequence is 14 residues long. The CDR3, as DNA: TGTGCCAGCAGCTTAGAAGCCTTTAGGGAGACCCAGTACTTC. Its protein is CASSLEAFRETQYF.

The V call is TRBV7-3, the J call TRBJ2-7; either TRBD1 or TRBD2 may fit D (5 bases each). Germline V gene data show CDR1 as SGHTA and CDR2 as FQGTGA. CDR3 length: 15 residues. Trimming stripped 4 bases from V and 6 bases from J, with 19 bases between. The CDR3 sequence: CASSSSAGPRGEQYF. In DNA form, the CDR3 reads TGTGCCAGCAGCTCGTCGGCAGGGCCTCGGGGCGAGCAGTACTTC.

CDR3 sequence: CASSPGVTLGTEAFF. The CDR3 region has the DNA TGTGCCAGCAGCCCTGGGGTCACCCTGGGCACTGAAGCTTTCTTT. The J gene is TRBJ1-1, the V gene TRBV7-9; D not certain. The V gene's germline CDR1 is SEHNR and CDR2 FQNEAQ (reference sequence). The CDR3 covers 15 residues. The germline V and J ends were trimmed by 5 bases and 4 bases, with 17 bases remaining between them. Variable domain in full (rest from reference TRBV7-9 and TRBJ1-1): DTGVSQNPRHKITKRGQNVTFRCDPISEHNRLYWYRQTLGQGPEFLTYFQNEAQLEKSRLLSDRFSAERPKGSFSTLEIQRTEQGDSAMYLCASSPGVTLGTEAFFGQGTRLTVV.

This sequence joins TRBV7-9 and TRBJ2-7; 10 bases agree with TRBD2. This CDR3 contains 15 residues. Germline V gives CDR1 SEHNR, CDR2 FQNEAQ (reference sequence). The J segment lost 6 bases and the V segment lost 2 bases, leaving 7 bases of the junction unmatched. The CDR3 bases are TGTGCCAGCAGCTTATACGGGACTAGCGAAGCCGAGCAGTACTTC. This encodes CASSLYGTSEAEQYF.

V is TRBV7-9 and J is TRBJ1-5; D is unclear. Per the germline V gene, CDR1 is SEHNR and CDR2 is FQNEAQ (reference sequence). The CDR3 has 13 amino acids. The V gene lost 3 bases and the J gene lost 5 bases, with 8 bases spanning the gap. As DNA, the CDR3 is TGTGCCAGCAGCTTCGGTTCCGATCAGCCCCAGCATTTT. It codes for CASSFGSDQPQHF.

The rearrangement links TRBV29-1 to TRBJ2-1; TRBD2 matches 9 bases. CDR1 and CDR2 (germline): SQVTM, ANQGSEA. Trimming at V came to 4 bases and at J to 10 bases, leaving 11 bases not matched to a gene. This CDR3 region has 14 residues. CDR3 amino acids: CSVGGGRAVLEQFF. CDR3 nucleotide sequence: TGCAGCGTTGGGGGCGGGAGGGCAGTACTGGAGCAGTTCTTC.

The chain combines TRBV7-2 with TRBJ1-3; no definite D call. The germline gives CDR1 SGHTA, CDR2 FQGNSA. This CDR3 spans 14 amino acids. V gave up 1 base and J gave up 1 base, with 5 bases separating them. The CDR3 DNA reads as TGTGCCAGCAGCTTAGGCAGGTCTGGAAACACCATATATTTT. It encodes CASSLGRSGNTIYF.

By share, this clone ranks as medium-sized. The rearrangement uses TRBV7-9 and TRBJ1-1; possible D gene TRBD1, 6 bases. Germline V lookup: CDR1 SEHNR, CDR2 FQNEAQ (reference sequence). The CDR3 runs to 15 residues. Trimming left V 1 base short and J 4 bases short, with 13 bases between. The CDR3 DNA reads as TGTGCCAGCAGCTTAGAGGGGGTCAGGGTCACTGAAGCTTTCTTT. Translation gives CASSLEGVRVTEAFF.

The chain carries TRBV5-1 and TRBJ2-1; a weak D match, TRBD1 (6 bases). Germline V gene lookup returns CDR1 SGHRS and CDR2 YFSETQ. The V end was cut by 1 base, the J end by 7 bases, with 12 bases between. This CDR3 is 14 amino acids long. This CDR3 reads CASSLTGNKNEQFF. The DNA of the CDR3 is TGCGCCAGCAGCTTGACAGGGAATAAGAATGAGCAGTTCTTC.

As regards this clone: The sample has other DNA sequences that encode this CDR3 too. CDR3 DNA: TGTGCCAGCAGCTTAGGATCCTACGAGCAGTACTTC. The encoded protein is CASSLGSYEQYF. V usage is TRBV11-2 and J usage is TRBJ2-7; D is ambiguous. CDR1 is SGHAT, CDR2 FQNNGV, per germline. This CDR3 contains 12 residues. The V end lost 1 base, the J end lost 1 base, and 2 bases lay between the germline ends.